This entry describes one T cell receptor (beta chain). What it recognizes is unknown. These data are taken from a study of T cells in Graves' hyperthyroidism and ophthalmopathy. Study-wide context: Any treatment followed the collection of peripheral blood at initial diagnosis. General study points: The model anticipated ophthalmopathy a median about 7.1 months pre-onset.

The hyperthyroidism patients had all been newly diagnosed, and their disease duration was under 2 months. Their ages ranged from 18 to 65 years. Those patients with uncontrolled infection, other autoimmune disease, pregnancy or lactation were excluded. Authors of the study amplified TCR beta CDR3 regions from RNA transcripts. Primed by the HTBI set, a first-round RT-PCR was run on the TCR CDR3. TCRdb analysed the multiplex PCR reads with MiXCR anew, one entry per CDR3 protein. The table has more than 500,000 distinct CDR3 sequences, 14% seen once. Trimming took 5 bases from V and 2 from J, leaving 19 bases between them. Germline loops: CDR1 SEHNR, CDR2 FQNEAQ (reference sequence). This CDR3 is 17 amino acids long.

This clonotype originated in a middle-aged woman with Graves' hyperthyroidism. V and J are TRBV7-9 and TRBJ2-1; possibly TRBD1 or TRBD2 for D (6 bases each). Sequencing was carried out using blood. DNA of the CDR3: TGTGCCAGCAGCCCCCCGTCGGCGGGACAACCCTACAATGAGCAGTTCTTC. This codes for CASSPPSAGQPYNEQFF.